This T cell receptor (beta chain) was captured in a study of radiotherapy plus CTLA-4 blockade in lung cancer. TCRdb's table, derived via immunoSEQ multiplex PCR, lists solely in-frame clones and lacks some. The table lists about 84,000 clones, approximately 75% of them singletons. Trimming removed 2 bases from V and 0 bases from J, with 10 bases in between. CDR3 length: 15 residues. CDR1 is MDHEN and CDR2 is SYDVKM in the germline V gene. This receptor was obtained from a human donor with non-small cell lung cancer that progressed on radiotherapy plus ipilimumab. The chain has TRBV28 and TRBJ1-1; D ambiguous. This sample comprised peripheral blood, obtained from a patient treated with radiotherapy plus ipilimumab. The CDR3 sequence is CASSLAVLLNTEAFF. CDR3 sequence (DNA): TGTGCCAGCAGTTTAGCCGTGCTCCTGAACACTGAAGCTTTCTTT. Full variable domain (rest looked up from reference TRBV28 and TRBJ1-1): DVKVTQSSRYLVKRTGEKVFLECVQDMDHENMFWYRQDPGLGLRLIYFSYDVKMKEKGDIPEGYSVSREKKERFSLILESASTNQTSMYLCASSLAVLLNTEAFFGQGTRLTVV.